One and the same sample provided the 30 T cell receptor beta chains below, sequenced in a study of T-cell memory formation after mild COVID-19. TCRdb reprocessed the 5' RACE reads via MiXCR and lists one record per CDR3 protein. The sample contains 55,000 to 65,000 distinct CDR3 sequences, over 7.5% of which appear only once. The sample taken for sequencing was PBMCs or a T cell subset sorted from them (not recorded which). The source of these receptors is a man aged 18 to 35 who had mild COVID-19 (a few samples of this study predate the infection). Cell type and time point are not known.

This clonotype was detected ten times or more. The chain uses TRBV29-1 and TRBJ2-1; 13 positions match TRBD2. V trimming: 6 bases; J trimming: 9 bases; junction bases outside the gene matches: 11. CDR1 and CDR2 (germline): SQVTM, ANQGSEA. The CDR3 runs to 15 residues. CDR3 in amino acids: CSVKGLAGLGGEQFF. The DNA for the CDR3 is TGCAGCGTGAAGGGACTAGCGGGGCTGGGAGGTGAGCAGTTCTTC.

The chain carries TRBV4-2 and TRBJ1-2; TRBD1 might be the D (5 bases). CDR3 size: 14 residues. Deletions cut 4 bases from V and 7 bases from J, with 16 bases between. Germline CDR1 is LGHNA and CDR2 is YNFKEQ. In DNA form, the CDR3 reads TGTGCCAGCAGCCTGGCCAATTCGGGGGGTGGCTACACCTTC. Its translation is CASSLANSGGGYTF.

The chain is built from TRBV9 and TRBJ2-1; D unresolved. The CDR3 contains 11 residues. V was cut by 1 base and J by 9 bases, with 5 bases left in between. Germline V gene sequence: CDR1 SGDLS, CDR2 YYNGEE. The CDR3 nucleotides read TGTGCCAGCAGCGTATATGGTGAGCAGTTCTTC. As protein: CASSVYGEQFF.

CDR3 bases: TGTGCCAGCAGCTACGGGACTAGCGGACGAACCGGGGAGCTGTTTTTT. It codes for CASSYGTSGRTGELFF. The chain uses TRBV3-1 and TRBJ2-2, with 11 bases lining up with TRBD2. V trimming: 5 bases; J trimming: 5 bases; junction bases outside the gene matches: 7. This CDR3 spans 16 amino acids. Germline CDR1 reads LGHDT; CDR2 reads YNNKEL (reference sequence).

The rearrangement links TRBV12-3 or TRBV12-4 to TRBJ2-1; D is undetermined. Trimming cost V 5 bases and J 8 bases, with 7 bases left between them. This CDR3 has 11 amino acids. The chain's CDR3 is CASSIGDEQFF. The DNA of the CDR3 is TGTGCCAGCAGTATAGGTGATGAGCAGTTCTTC.

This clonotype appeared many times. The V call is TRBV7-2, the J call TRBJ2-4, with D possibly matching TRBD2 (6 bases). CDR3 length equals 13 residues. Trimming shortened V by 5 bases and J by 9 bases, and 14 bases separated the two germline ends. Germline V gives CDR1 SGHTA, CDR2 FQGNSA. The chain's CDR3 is CASSKISGGIQYF. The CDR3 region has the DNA TGTGCCAGCAGCAAAATCTCCGGGGGCATTCAGTACTTC.

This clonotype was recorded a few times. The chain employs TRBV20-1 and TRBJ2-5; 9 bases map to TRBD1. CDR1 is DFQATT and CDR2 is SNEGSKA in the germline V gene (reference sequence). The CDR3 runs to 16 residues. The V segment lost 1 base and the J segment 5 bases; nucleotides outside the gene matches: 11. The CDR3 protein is CSARAGTGNRRETQYF. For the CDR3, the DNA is TGCAGTGCTAGAGCCGGGACAGGGAATAGAAGGGAGACCCAGTACTTC.

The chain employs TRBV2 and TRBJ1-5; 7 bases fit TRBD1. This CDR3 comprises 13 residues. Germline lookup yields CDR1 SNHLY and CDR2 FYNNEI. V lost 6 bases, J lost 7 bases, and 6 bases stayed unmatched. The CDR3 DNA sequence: TGTGCCAGCAGATCGACAGGGAACCAGCCCCAGCATTTT. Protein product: CASRSTGNQPQHF.

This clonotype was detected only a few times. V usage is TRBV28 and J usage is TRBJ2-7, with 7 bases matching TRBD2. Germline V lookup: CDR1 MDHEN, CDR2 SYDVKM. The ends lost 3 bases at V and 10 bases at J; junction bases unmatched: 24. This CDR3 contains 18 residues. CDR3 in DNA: TGTGCCAGCAGTTTGGTTAACCGGATCGGGGGGAGGTTTTCGGGTCAGTACGTC. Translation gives CASSLVNRIGGRFSGQYV.

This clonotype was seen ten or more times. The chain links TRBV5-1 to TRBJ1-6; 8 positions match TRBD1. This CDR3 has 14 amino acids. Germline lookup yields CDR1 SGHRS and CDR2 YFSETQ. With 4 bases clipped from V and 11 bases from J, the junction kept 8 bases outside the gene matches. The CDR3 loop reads CASSVQGARTPLHF. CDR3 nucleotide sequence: TGCGCCAGCAGCGTCCAGGGGGCGCGGACACCCCTCCACTTT.

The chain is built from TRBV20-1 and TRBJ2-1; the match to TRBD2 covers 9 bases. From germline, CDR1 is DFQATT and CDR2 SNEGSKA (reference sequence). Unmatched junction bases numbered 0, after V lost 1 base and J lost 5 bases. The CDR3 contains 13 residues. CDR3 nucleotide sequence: TGCAGTGCTAGAGGACTAGCGGACAATGAGCAGTTCTTC. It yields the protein CSARGLADNEQFF.

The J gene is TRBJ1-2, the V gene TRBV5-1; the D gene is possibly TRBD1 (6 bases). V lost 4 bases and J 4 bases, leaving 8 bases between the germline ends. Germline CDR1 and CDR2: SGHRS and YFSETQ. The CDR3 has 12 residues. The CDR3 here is CASSQDSYGYTF. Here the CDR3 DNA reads TGCGCCAGCAGCCAGGACAGCTATGGCTACACCTTC.

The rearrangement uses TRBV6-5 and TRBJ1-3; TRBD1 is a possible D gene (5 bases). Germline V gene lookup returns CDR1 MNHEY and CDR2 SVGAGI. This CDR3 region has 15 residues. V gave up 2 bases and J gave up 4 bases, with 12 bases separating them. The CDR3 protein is CASSYRIGAGNTIYF. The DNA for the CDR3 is TGTGCCAGCAGTTACAGGATTGGGGCCGGAAACACCATATATTTT.

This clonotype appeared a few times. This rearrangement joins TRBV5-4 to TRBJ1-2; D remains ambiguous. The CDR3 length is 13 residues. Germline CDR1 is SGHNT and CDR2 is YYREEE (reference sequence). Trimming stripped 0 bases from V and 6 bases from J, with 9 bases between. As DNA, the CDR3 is TGTGCCAGCAGCTTGGACCCTAGAGATGGCTACACCTTC. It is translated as CASSLDPRDGYTF.

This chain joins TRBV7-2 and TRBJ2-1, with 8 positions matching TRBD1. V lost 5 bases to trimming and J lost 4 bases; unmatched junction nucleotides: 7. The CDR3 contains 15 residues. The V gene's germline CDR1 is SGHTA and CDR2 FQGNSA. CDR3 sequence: CASSPGTGYYNEQFF. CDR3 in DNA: TGTGCCAGCAGCCCGGGGACAGGATATTACAATGAGCAGTTCTTC.

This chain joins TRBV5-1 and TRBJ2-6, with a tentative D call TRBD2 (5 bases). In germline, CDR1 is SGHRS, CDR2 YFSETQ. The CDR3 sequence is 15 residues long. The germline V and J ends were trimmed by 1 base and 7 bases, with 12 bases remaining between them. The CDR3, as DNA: TGCGCCAGCAGCTTGCGGCCGAGCGGAGCCAACGTCCTGACTTTC. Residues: CASSLRPSGANVLTF.

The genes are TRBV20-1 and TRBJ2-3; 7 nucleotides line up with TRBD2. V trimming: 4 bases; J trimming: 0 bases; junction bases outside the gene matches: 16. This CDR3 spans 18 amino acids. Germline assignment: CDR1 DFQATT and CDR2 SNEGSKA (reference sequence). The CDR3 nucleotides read TGCAGTGCTACGCACCCACTAGAGCGGGGTTCAAGCACAGATACGCAGTATTTT. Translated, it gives CSATHPLERGSSTDTQYF.

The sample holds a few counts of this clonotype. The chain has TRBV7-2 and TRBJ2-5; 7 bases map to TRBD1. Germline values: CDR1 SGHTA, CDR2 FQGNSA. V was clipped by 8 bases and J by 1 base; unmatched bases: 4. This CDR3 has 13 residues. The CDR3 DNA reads TGTGCCAGCTGCCCAGGGGGCCAAGAGACCCAGTACTTC. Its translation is CASCPGGQETQYF.

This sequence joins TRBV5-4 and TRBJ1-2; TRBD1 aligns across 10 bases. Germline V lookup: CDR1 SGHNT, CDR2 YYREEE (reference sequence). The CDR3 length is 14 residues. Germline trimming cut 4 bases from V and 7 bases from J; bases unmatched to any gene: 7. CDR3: CASSPTGGLFGYTF. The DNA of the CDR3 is TGTGCCAGCAGCCCGACAGGGGGCTTGTTTGGCTACACCTTC.

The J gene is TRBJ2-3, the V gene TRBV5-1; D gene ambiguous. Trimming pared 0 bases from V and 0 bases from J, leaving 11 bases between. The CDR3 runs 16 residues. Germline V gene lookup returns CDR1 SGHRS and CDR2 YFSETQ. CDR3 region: CASSLGPIASTDTQYF. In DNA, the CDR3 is TGCGCCAGCAGCTTGGGACCGATAGCTAGCACAGATACGCAGTATTTT.

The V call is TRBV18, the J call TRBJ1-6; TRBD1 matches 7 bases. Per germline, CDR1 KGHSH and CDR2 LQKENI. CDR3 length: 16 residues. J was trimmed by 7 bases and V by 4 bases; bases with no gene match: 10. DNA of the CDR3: TGTGCCAGCTCACGGCGAGGGGGACAGTTAAATTCACCCCTCCACTTT. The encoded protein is CASSRRGGQLNSPLHF.

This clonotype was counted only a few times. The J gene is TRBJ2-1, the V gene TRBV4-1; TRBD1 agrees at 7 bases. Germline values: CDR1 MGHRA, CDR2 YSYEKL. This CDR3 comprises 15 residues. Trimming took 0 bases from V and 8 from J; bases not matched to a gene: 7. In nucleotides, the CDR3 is TGCGCCAGCAGCCAAGATGAGGCAGGGGGTGATGAGCAGTTCTTC. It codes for CASSQDEAGGDEQFF.

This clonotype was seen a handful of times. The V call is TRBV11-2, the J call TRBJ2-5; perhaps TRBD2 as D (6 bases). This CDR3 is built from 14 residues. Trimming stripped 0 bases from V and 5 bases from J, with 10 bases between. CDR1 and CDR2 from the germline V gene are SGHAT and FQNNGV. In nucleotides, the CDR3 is TGTGCCAGCAGCTTAGAACTAGCTTTGGAGACCCAGTACTTC. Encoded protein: CASSLELALETQYF. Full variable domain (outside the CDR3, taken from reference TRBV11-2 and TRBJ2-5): EAGVAQSPRYKIIEKRQSVAFWCNPISGHATLYWYQQILGQGPKLLIQFQNNGVVDDSQLPKDRFSAERLKGVDSTLKIQPAKLEDSAVYLCASSLELALETQYFGPGTRLLVL.

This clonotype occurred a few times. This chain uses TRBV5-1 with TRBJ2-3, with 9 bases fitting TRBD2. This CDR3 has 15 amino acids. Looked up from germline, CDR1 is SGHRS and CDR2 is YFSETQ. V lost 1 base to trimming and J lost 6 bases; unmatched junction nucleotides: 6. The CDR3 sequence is CASSLSASGTDTQYF. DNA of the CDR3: TGCGCCAGCAGCTTGTCGGCTAGCGGGACCGATACGCAGTATTTT.

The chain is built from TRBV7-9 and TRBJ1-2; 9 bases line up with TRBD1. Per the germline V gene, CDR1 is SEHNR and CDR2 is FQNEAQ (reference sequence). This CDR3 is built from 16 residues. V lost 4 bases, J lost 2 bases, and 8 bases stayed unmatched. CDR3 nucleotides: TGTGCCAGCAGCTCGCCGCGGACAGGGGAAAACTATGGCTACACCTTC. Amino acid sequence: CASSSPRTGENYGYTF. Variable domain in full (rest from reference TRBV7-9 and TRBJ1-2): DTGVSQNPRHKITKRGQNVTFRCDPISEHNRLYWYRQTLGQGPEFLTYFQNEAQLEKSRLLSDRFSAERPKGSFSTLEIQRTEQGDSAMYLCASSSPRTGENYGYTFGSGTRLTVV.

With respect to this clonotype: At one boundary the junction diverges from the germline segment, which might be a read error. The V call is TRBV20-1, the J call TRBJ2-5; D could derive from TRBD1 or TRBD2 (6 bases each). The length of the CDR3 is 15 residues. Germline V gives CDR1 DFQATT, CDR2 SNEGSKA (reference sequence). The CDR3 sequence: CSARDGGLSQETQYF. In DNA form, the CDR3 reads TGCAGTGCCAGAGACGGGGGCCTCTCTCAAGAGACCCAGTACTTC.

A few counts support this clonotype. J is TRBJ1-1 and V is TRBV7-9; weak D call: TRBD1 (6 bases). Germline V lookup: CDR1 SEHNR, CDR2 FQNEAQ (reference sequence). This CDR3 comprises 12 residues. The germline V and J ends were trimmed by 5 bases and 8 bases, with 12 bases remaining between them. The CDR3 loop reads CASSLMGGEAFF. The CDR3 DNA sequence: TGTGCCAGCAGCCTAATGGGGGGCGAAGCTTTCTTT.

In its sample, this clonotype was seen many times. The DNA for the CDR3 is TGCGCCAGTGGGACAGTTTACCCCGGGGAGCTGTTTTTT. It translates to CASGTVYPGELFF. This chain connects TRBV4-1 to TRBJ2-2; 7 nucleotides agree with TRBD1. There are 13 residues in the CDR3. The V gene's germline CDR1 is MGHRA and CDR2 YSYEKL. Trimming took 9 bases from V and 6 from J; bases not matched to a gene: 7.

Here the CDR3 reads CASRGGGGYTF. The CDR3 DNA reads TGTGCCAGTCGGGGGGGAGGCGGCTACACCTTC. The V and J genes are TRBV6-6 and TRBJ1-2; weak D call: TRBD1 (5 bases). Looked up from germline, CDR1 is MNHNY and CDR2 is SVGAGI (reference sequence). The CDR3 has 11 amino acids. With 9 bases removed from V and 8 bases from J, the gap between germline ends came to 13 bases.

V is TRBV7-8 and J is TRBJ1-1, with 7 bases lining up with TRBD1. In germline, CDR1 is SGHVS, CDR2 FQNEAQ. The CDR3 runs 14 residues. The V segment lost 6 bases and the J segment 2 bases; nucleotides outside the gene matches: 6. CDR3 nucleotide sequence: TGTGCCAGCAGACGGGGACAGTCTAACACTGAAGCTTTCTTT. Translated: CASRRGQSNTEAFF.